This TCR beta chain was identified in a study of cytomegalovirus exposure and HLA in healthy donors. Looking at the study overall: Findings of an earlier analysis included over 95 million unique TCR beta sequences from roughly 200 million T cells.

The ends lost 3 bases at V and 2 bases at J; junction bases unmatched: 4. Germline V lookup: CDR1 SGDLS, CDR2 YYNGEE. This CDR3 region has 16 residues. PCR employed 60 Vbeta and 13 Jbeta primers. Sequenced by immunoSEQ multiplex PCR; TCRdb stores in-frame clones only, minus some. The sample consists of fewer than 200,000 clones, roughly 80% of them appearing once. This TCR derives from a man aged 55 to 70 in good health and CMV-seronegative. This chain uses TRBV9 with TRBJ2-6, with 8 bases that match TRBD1. Material for sequencing was PBMCs. The DNA of the CDR3 is TGTGCCAGCAGCGACGTCAGGGGGCCTGGGGCCAACGTCCTGACTTTC. It is translated as CASSDVRGPGANVLTF. Combining the CDR3 with reference TRBV9 and TRBJ2-6 gives the whole variable domain DSGVTQTPKHLITATGQRVTLRCSPRSGDLSVYWYQQSLDQGLQFLIQYYNGEERAKGNILERFSAQQFPDLHSELNLSSLELGDSALYFCASSDVRGPGANVLTFGAGSRLTVL.